This is a list of T cell receptor beta chains from one sample in a study of cytomegalovirus exposure and HLA in healthy donors. Assay used: immunoSEQ multiplex PCR; TCRdb lists only in-frame clones, some missing. In the table there are 140,000 to 150,000 clones, nearly 85% of which are singletons. Source material: PBMCs. Every receptor here comes from a male donor in good health and CMV-seronegative. Each CDR3 is given with its conserved first and last residue. A D gene is named only where the DNA matches it firmly. For some rows the clone size is stated as once, few or many, or as a class when expanded; others skip it.

clone size: NA; D gene: NA; V gene: TRBV5-1; J gene: TRBJ2-5; CDR3 DNA: TGCGCCAGCAGCTTGGCCGGGGGAGAGACCCAGTACTTC; CDR3 protein: CASSLAGGETQYF
clone size: few; D gene: NA; V gene: TRBV2; J gene: TRBJ1-1; CDR3 DNA: TGTGCCACCAGAGGCGGGGCTGAAGCTTTCTTT; CDR3 protein: CATRGGAEAFF
clone size: NA; D gene: NA; V gene: TRBV13; J gene: TRBJ1-4; CDR3 DNA: TGTGCCAGCAGCACTAGGCTAGGTGAAAAACTGTTTTTT; CDR3 protein: CASSTRLGEKLFF
clone size: NA; D gene: NA; V gene: TRBV6-5; J gene: TRBJ1-5; CDR3 DNA: TGTGCCAGCAGTCGAAACGCGAACTGGCCCCAGCATTTT; CDR3 protein: CASSRNANWPQHF
clone size: NA; D gene: TRBD1; V gene: TRBV19; J gene: TRBJ1-5; CDR3 DNA: TGTGCCAGTAGCGTGGGACAGAACAATCAGCCCCAGCATTTT; CDR3 protein: CASSVGQNNQPQHF
clone size: NA; D gene: TRBD2; V gene: TRBV11-3; J gene: TRBJ2-1; CDR3 DNA: TGTGCCAGCAGTCGACTAGCGGGAGGGGGTAATGAGCAGTTCTTC; CDR3 protein: CASSRLAGGGNEQFF
clone size: NA; D gene: NA; V gene: TRBV29-1; J gene: TRBJ2-6; CDR3 DNA: TGCAGCGTTGAACCAGGGGCCCCCTCTGGGGCCAACGTCCTGACTTTC; CDR3 protein: CSVEPGAPSGANVLTF
clone size: NA; D gene: TRBD2; V gene: TRBV11-1; J gene: TRBJ2-3; CDR3 DNA: TGTGCCAGCAGCCTCGGGACTAGCGGCACAGATACGCAGTATTTT; CDR3 protein: CASSLGTSGTDTQYF
clone size: NA; D gene: TRBD2; V gene: TRBV9; J gene: TRBJ2-1; CDR3 DNA: TGTGCCAGCAGCTCCCCCGGGACTAGCAGTCGGGATGAGCAGTTCTTC; CDR3 protein: CASSSPGTSSRDEQFF
clone size: NA; D gene: NA; V gene: TRBV19; J gene: TRBJ1-1; CDR3 DNA: TGTGCCAGTGCCCCTCAGGGGTCAGGACGATTGAACACTGAAGCTTTCTTT; CDR3 protein: CASAPQGSGRLNTEAFF
clone size: NA; D gene: TRBD2; V gene: TRBV30; J gene: TRBJ2-1; CDR3 DNA: TGTGCCTGGAGTGGAGAGGGACTAGCGGGAGAAATCTCCTACAATGAGCAGTTCTTC; CDR3 protein: CAWSGEGLAGEISYNEQFF
clone size: NA; D gene: NA; V gene: TRBV27; J gene: TRBJ2-7; CDR3 DNA: TGTGCCAGCAGTGTAGACCGGGACTCCCTCTACGAGCAGTACTTC; CDR3 protein: CASSVDRDSLYEQYF
clone size: NA; D gene: TRBD2; V gene: TRBV5-1; J gene: TRBJ2-3; CDR3 DNA: TGCGCCAGCAACCAGCGGGGCCCAGATACGCAGTATTTT; CDR3 protein: CASNQRGPDTQYF
clone size: NA; D gene: NA; V gene: TRBV7-3; J gene: TRBJ2-7; CDR3 DNA: TGTGCCAGCAGCTCCCCAGACGAGCAGTACTTC; CDR3 protein: CASSSPDEQYF
clone size: NA; D gene: TRBD1; V gene: TRBV7-9; J gene: TRBJ2-2; CDR3 DNA: TGTGCCAGCAGCGCCGGGACAGCGAACACCGGGGAGCTGTTTTTT; CDR3 protein: CASSAGTANTGELFF
clone size: NA; D gene: TRBD1; V gene: TRBV5-6; J gene: TRBJ1-4; CDR3 DNA: TGTGCCAGCAGCACTCGACAGGGGGCGAATGAAAAACTGTTTTTT; CDR3 protein: CASSTRQGANEKLFF
clone size: NA; D gene: NA; V gene: TRBV18; J gene: TRBJ1-1; CDR3 DNA: TGTGCCAGCTCACCTCTTGCGGAGAACACTGAAGCTTTCTTT; CDR3 protein: CASSPLAENTEAFF
clone size: NA; D gene: NA; V gene: TRBV15; J gene: TRBJ2-3; CDR3 DNA: TGTGCCACCAGCAGAGATGAGCGACGCACAGATACGCAGTATTTT; CDR3 protein: CATSRDERRTDTQYF
clone size: NA; D gene: TRBD1; V gene: TRBV7-9; J gene: TRBJ1-6; CDR3 DNA: TGTGCCAGCAGCACACAGGGGGCTGGTAATTCACCCCTCCACTTT; CDR3 protein: CASSTQGAGNSPLHF
clone size: NA; D gene: NA; V gene: TRBV10-3; J gene: TRBJ2-5; CDR3 DNA: TGTGCCATCAGTGAGACGGGGTCTCAAGAGACCCAGTACTTC; CDR3 protein: CAISETGSQETQYF
clone size: NA; D gene: TRBD2; V gene: TRBV4-2; J gene: TRBJ2-1; CDR3 DNA: TGTGCCAGCAGCCAAGGGACTAGCGGGATCAATGAGCAGTTCTTC; CDR3 protein: CASSQGTSGINEQFF
clone size: once; D gene: NA; V gene: TRBV25-1; J gene: TRBJ2-6; CDR3 DNA: TGTGCCAGCAGGGCAGGGGAAACCAGCTCTGGGGCCAACGTCCTGACTTTC; CDR3 protein: CASRAGETSSGANVLTF
clone size: NA; D gene: NA; V gene: TRBV6-1; J gene: TRBJ1-1; CDR3 DNA: TGTGCCAGCAGTGATGTCGGGAGGGCTTTCTTT; CDR3 protein: CASSDVGRAFF
clone size: NA; D gene: TRBD1; V gene: TRBV28; J gene: TRBJ1-1; CDR3 DNA: TGTGCCAGCAGTTTTTACAGGGGGCGCAAAACTGAAGCTTTCTTT; CDR3 protein: CASSFYRGRKTEAFF
clone size: NA; D gene: TRBD2; V gene: TRBV5-1; J gene: TRBJ2-1; CDR3 DNA: TGCGCCAGCAGCTTGGCCTCGGGACTAGCATGTGAGCAGTTCTTC; CDR3 protein: CASSLASGLACEQFF
clone size: NA; D gene: TRBD1; V gene: TRBV9; J gene: TRBJ2-6; CDR3 DNA: TGTGCCAGCAGCGTAGGTGGACAGGGGGAAGAGTCTGGGGCCAACGTCCTGACTTTC; CDR3 protein: CASSVGGQGEESGANVLTF
clone size: NA; D gene: TRBD1; V gene: TRBV9; J gene: TRBJ2-5; CDR3 DNA: TGTGCCAGCAGCGTAGTGGGACAGGGGGCCGGGGAGACCCAGTACTTC; CDR3 protein: CASSVVGQGAGETQYF
clone size: NA; D gene: NA; V gene: TRBV6-4; J gene: TRBJ2-3; CDR3 DNA: TGTGCCAGCAGAAAAGGGGGCACAGATACGCAGTATTTT; CDR3 protein: CASRKGGTDTQYF
clone size: NA; D gene: NA; V gene: TRBV14; J gene: TRBJ2-1; CDR3 DNA: TGTGCCAGCACCCCGGTGGGGCTTACTTCCTACAATGAGCAGTTCTTC; CDR3 protein: CASTPVGLTSYNEQFF
clone size: NA; D gene: NA; V gene: TRBV9; J gene: TRBJ1-2; CDR3 DNA: TGTGCCAGCAGCCCAGCTCAGGGGAAAGTGTGGGGCTACACCTTC; CDR3 protein: CASSPAQGKVWGYTF
clone size: NA; D gene: TRBD2; V gene: TRBV11-2; J gene: TRBJ2-7; CDR3 DNA: TGTGCCAGCAGCTTAGTCCCTAGCGGAACCTACGAGCAGTACTTC; CDR3 protein: CASSLVPSGTYEQYF
clone size: NA; D gene: TRBD1; V gene: TRBV5-1; J gene: TRBJ1-5; CDR3 DNA: TGCGCCAGGAGTCGACGGGGGACAGTGGATCAGCCCCAGCATTTT; CDR3 protein: CARSRRGTVDQPQHF
clone size: NA; D gene: NA; V gene: TRBV29-1; J gene: TRBJ2-7; CDR3 DNA: TGCAGCGTTGCATGGGGGCCTCCTACCTACGAGCAGTACTTC; CDR3 protein: CSVAWGPPTYEQYF
clone size: NA; D gene: TRBD1; V gene: TRBV12-5; J gene: TRBJ2-5; CDR3 DNA: TGTGCTAGTGGTCCGTCGACAGGGGGAGAGACCCAGTACTTC; CDR3 protein: CASGPSTGGETQYF
clone size: NA; D gene: TRBD1; V gene: TRBV28; J gene: TRBJ2-1; CDR3 DNA: TGTGCCAGCAAACCCCTCCCCCGGGACAGTGACAATGAGCAGTTCTTC; CDR3 protein: CASKPLPRDSDNEQFF
clone size: few; D gene: NA; V gene: TRBV6-5; J gene: TRBJ1-1; CDR3 DNA: TGTGCCAGCAGTTACGGGGCCCGGTCGGAAGCTTTCTTT; CDR3 protein: CASSYGARSEAFF
clone size: NA; D gene: NA; V gene: TRBV9; J gene: TRBJ2-1; CDR3 DNA: TGTGCCAGCAGCTTCCCAGGGGATGAGCAGTTCTTC; CDR3 protein: CASSFPGDEQFF
clone size: NA; D gene: NA; V gene: TRBV7-9; J gene: TRBJ1-2; CDR3 DNA: TGTGCCAGCAGCTCCAGGGCTACTGGCTACACCTTC; CDR3 protein: CASSSRATGYTF
clone size: once; D gene: NA; V gene: TRBV5-8; J gene: TRBJ2-1; CDR3 DNA: TGTGCCAGCAGCTTGGGGAGGGGACCGACGTCCAATGAGCAGTTCTTC; CDR3 protein: CASSLGRGPTSNEQFF
clone size: NA; D gene: NA; V gene: TRBV9; J gene: TRBJ2-1; CDR3 DNA: TGTGCCAGCAGCGTACGGGCTGGCAGGGAAGTTTTGGAGCAGGGTGAGCAGTTCTTC; CDR3 protein: CASSVRAGREVLEQGEQFF
clone size: NA; D gene: TRBD1; V gene: TRBV7-9; J gene: TRBJ1-4; CDR3 DNA: TGTGCCAGCAGCTTGGGCGACAGGGCCGTGAATGAAAAACTGTTTTTT; CDR3 protein: CASSLGDRAVNEKLFF
clone size: few; D gene: TRBD1; V gene: TRBV6-5; J gene: TRBJ1-6; CDR3 DNA: TGTGCCAGCAGTTACTCGACAGGGATCGTTTCACCCCTCCACTTT; CDR3 protein: CASSYSTGIVSPLHF
clone size: NA; D gene: TRBD1; V gene: TRBV5-1; J gene: TRBJ1-4; CDR3 DNA: TGCGCCAGCAGGCCCAAGGGGGCAACCGGGACAGGCACTAATGGGAATGAAAAACTGTTTTTT; CDR3 protein: CASRPKGATGTGTNGNEKLFF
clone size: NA; D gene: NA; V gene: TRBV7-9; J gene: TRBJ2-3; CDR3 DNA: TGTGCCAGCAGCTTAGCGACGGGGGAGAGGGGCACAGATACGCAGTATTTT; CDR3 protein: CASSLATGERGTDTQYF
clone size: few; D gene: NA; V gene: TRBV27; J gene: TRBJ1-4; CDR3 DNA: TGTGCCAGCAGTTTAGCAGGGGCAGGGGAAAAACTGTTTTTT; CDR3 protein: CASSLAGAGEKLFF
clone size: few; D gene: NA; V gene: TRBV7-9; J gene: TRBJ1-1; CDR3 DNA: TGTGCCAGCAGCTCCTCTCCTGAAGCTTTCTTT; CDR3 protein: CASSSSPEAFF
clone size: NA; D gene: TRBD1; V gene: TRBV27; J gene: TRBJ1-2; CDR3 DNA: TGTGCCAGCAGTTCATCCAGGGGGTCCTACTATGGCTACACCTTC; CDR3 protein: CASSSSRGSYYGYTF
clone size: NA; D gene: NA; V gene: TRBV25-1; J gene: TRBJ1-6; CDR3 DNA: TGTGCCAGCAGTGAGGAGGTGTATAATTCACCCCTCCACTTT; CDR3 protein: CASSEEVYNSPLHF
clone size: NA; D gene: TRBD1; V gene: TRBV7-9; J gene: TRBJ1-1; CDR3 DNA: TGTTCCAGCCAGGGGGTTGGCGACACTGAAGCTTTCTTT; CDR3 protein: CSSQGVGDTEAFF
clone size: NA; D gene: NA; V gene: TRBV6-6; J gene: TRBJ2-6; CDR3 DNA: TGTGCCAGCACCCTCTCTGGGGCCAACGTCCTGACTTTC; CDR3 protein: CASTLSGANVLTF
clone size: NA; D gene: TRBD2; V gene: TRBV5-1; J gene: TRBJ2-1; CDR3 DNA: TGCGCCAGCAGCGAACTAGCGGAAGAGCAGTTCTTC; CDR3 protein: CASSELAEEQFF
clone size: NA; D gene: NA; V gene: TRBV4-1; J gene: TRBJ2-2; CDR3 DNA: TGCGCCAGCAGCCAAGTTAAGGCGTTAACTAGCTCCGGGGAGCTGTTTTTT; CDR3 protein: CASSQVKALTSSGELFF
clone size: NA; D gene: TRBD1; V gene: TRBV19; J gene: TRBJ1-2; CDR3 DNA: TGTGCCAGTAGTAGTCGGGACAGGGTAGATGGCTACACCTTC; CDR3 protein: CASSSRDRVDGYTF
clone size: NA; D gene: TRBD1; V gene: TRBV7-9; J gene: TRBJ2-2; CDR3 DNA: TGTGCCAGCAGCACCCGGACAGGCAGGAGCACCGGGGAGCTGTTTTTT; CDR3 protein: CASSTRTGRSTGELFF
clone size: NA; D gene: NA; V gene: TRBV27; J gene: TRBJ1-2; CDR3 DNA: TGTGCCAGCAGTTTAGAGGGATTAACTAACTATGGCTACACCTTC; CDR3 protein: CASSLEGLTNYGYTF